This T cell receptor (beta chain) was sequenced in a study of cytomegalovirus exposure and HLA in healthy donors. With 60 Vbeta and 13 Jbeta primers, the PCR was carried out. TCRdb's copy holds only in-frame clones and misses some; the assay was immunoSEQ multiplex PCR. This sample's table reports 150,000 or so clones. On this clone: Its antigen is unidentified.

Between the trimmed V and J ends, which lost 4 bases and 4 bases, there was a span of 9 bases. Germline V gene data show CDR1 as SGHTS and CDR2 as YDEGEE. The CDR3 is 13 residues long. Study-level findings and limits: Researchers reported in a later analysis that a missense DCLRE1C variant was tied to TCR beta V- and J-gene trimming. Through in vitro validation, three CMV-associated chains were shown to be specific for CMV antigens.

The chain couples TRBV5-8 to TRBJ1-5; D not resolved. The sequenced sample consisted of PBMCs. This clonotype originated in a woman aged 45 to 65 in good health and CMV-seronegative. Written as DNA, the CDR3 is TGTGCCAGCAGCAGGCGGATGAATCAGCCCCAGCATTTT. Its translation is CASSRRMNQPQHF.